The present entry profiles one TCR beta chain with its context. This entry is derived from a study of blood T cell repertoires in COVID-19. Background on the study: Acute and convalescent COVID-19 specimens originated in the United States, Italy and Spain. The analysed material was cDNA or gDNA that came from T cells, B-cell-depleted T cells, or PBMCs.

The CDR3 sequence is 14 residues long. The V end lost 5 bases, the J end lost 0 bases, and 10 bases lay between the germline ends. From germline, CDR1 is LGHNA and CDR2 YNFKEQ. Original processing methods: For nucleated cells, counts were estimated from reference gene primer amplification. Produced via immunoSEQ multiplex PCR; TCRdb's table is partial and in-frame only. Clone size and the V and J calls come from that table; the DNA yielded D and trimming. The sample has about 69,000 clones; roughly 79% are singletons. Sequenced: peripheral blood. The sequence was obtained from a man aged 60 to 69 with acute or convalescent COVID-19. The chain combines TRBV4-2 with TRBJ2-5; perhaps TRBD2 as D (6 bases). CDR3 loop: CASSVGLYQETQYF. The CDR3 bases are TGTGCCAGCAGCGTTGGACTATACCAAGAGACCCAGTACTTC.